Below, 9 T cell receptor beta chains from the same sample are listed, as sequenced in a study of cytomegalovirus exposure and HLA in healthy donors. Vbeta (60) and Jbeta (13) primers were used in the PCR. Produced via immunoSEQ multiplex PCR; TCRdb's table is partial and in-frame only. The repertoire consists of 150,000 to 200,000 clones, with 85% occurring once and the leading ten covering about 2.5%. The sequenced material came from PBMCs. These receptors were taken from a woman aged 45-65 years in good health and CMV-seronegative.

The table lists this clone with a few counts. CDR3 sequence: CASSGGVWLAENTGELFF. The DNA of the CDR3 is TGTGCCAGCAGTGGGGGGGTGTGGCTAGCGGAGAACACCGGGGAGCTGTTTTTT. The chain couples TRBV6-1 to TRBJ2-2; TRBD2 agrees at 7 bases. Trimming cost V 4 bases and J 1 base; bases outside gene matches: 12. This CDR3 is 18 amino acids long. Germline loops: CDR1 MNHNS, CDR2 SASEGT.

CDR3 region: CASSLAGGTDTQYF. CDR3 coding DNA: TGTGCCAGCAGCTTAGCGGGAGGCACAGATACGCAGTATTTT. The chain joins TRBV7-7 to TRBJ2-3, with D perhaps TRBD2 (5 bases). CDR1 is SSHAT and CDR2 is FNYEAQ in the germline V gene (reference sequence). CDR3 size: 14 residues. The V gene lost 0 bases and the J gene lost 1 base, with 5 bases spanning the gap.

V and J are TRBV28 and TRBJ1-1, with D possibly matching TRBD1 (5 bases). CDR1 is MDHEN, CDR2 SYDVKM, per germline. The CDR3 is made up of 14 amino acids. V dropped 3 bases and J dropped 3 bases, with 11 bases sitting between them. The CDR3 DNA reads as TGTGCCAGCAGTTTTGGGGGGAGGGACACTGAAGCTTTCTTT. As protein: CASSFGGRDTEAFF.

The rearrangement links TRBV10-3 to TRBJ1-1; TRBD1 matches 11 bases. This CDR3 has 14 residues. J was trimmed by 1 base and V by 9 bases; bases with no gene match: 4. CDR1 is ENHRY, CDR2 SYGVKD, per germline. In DNA, the CDR3 is TGTGCCATACGGGACAGGGGGACGAACACTGAAGCTTTCTTT. Translating gives CAIRDRGTNTEAFF.

This rearrangement joins TRBV19 to TRBJ2-7, with a possible D match to TRBD2 (6 bases). CDR3 length: 16 residues. V lost 5 bases to trimming and J lost 1 base, with 18 bases between them. Germline V gene sequence: CDR1 LNHDA, CDR2 SQIVND (reference sequence). CDR3 residues: CASSPASAVGSYEQYF. For the CDR3, the DNA is TGTGCCAGTAGTCCCGCTAGCGCGGTGGGGTCCTACGAGCAGTACTTC.

V and J are TRBV19 and TRBJ2-7; 10 positions match TRBD2. The V gene end was trimmed by 1 base and the J gene end by 6 bases; junction bases not matched to a gene: 3. This CDR3 has 14 amino acids. Per the germline V gene, CDR1 is LNHDA and CDR2 is SQIVND (reference sequence). The chain's CDR3 is CASSIGLAGAEQYF. CDR3 coding DNA: TGTGCCAGTAGTATAGGGCTAGCGGGAGCCGAGCAGTACTTC. The complete variable domain, with remaining parts taken from reference TRBV19 and TRBJ2-7, reads DGGITQSPKYLFRKEGQNVTLSCEQNLNHDAMYWYRQDPGQGLRLIYYSQIVNDFQKGDIAEGYSVSREKKESFPLTVTSAQKNPTAFYLCASSIGLAGAEQYFGPGTRLTVT.

This sequence joins TRBV7-9 and TRBJ2-5; 10 positions match TRBD2. Gene TRBJ2-7 matches the end of the DNA better, so the J call may be wrong. Per germline, CDR1 SEHNR and CDR2 FQNEAQ (reference sequence). This CDR3 region has 15 residues. CDR3 DNA sequence: TGTGCCAGCAGTAAAAGCGGGAGGGCCACAGACGAGCAGTACTTC. Its translation: CASSKSGRATDEQYF.

The chain is built from TRBV5-1 and TRBJ2-7; 7 bases are a match to TRBD1. Trimming at V came to 0 bases and at J to 3 bases, leaving 3 bases not matched to a gene. CDR1 SGHRS and CDR2 YFSETQ come from the germline V gene. The CDR3 loop spans 14 amino acids. The CDR3 protein is CASSLDRGDYEQYF. CDR3 nucleotide sequence: TGCGCCAGCAGCTTGGACAGGGGAGACTACGAGCAGTACTTC. Combining the CDR3 with reference TRBV5-1 and TRBJ2-7 gives the whole variable domain KAGVTQTPRYLIKTRGQQVTLSCSPISGHRSVSWYQQTPGQGLQFLFEYFSETQRNKGNFPGRFSGRQFSNSRSEMNVSTLELGDSALYLCASSLDRGDYEQYFGPGTRLTVT.

This clone was observed a few times. The genes are TRBV25-1 and TRBJ2-2; TRBD2 might be the D (5 bases). Per germline, CDR1 MGHDK and CDR2 SYGVNS. The CDR3 has 16 residues. Trimming stripped 4 bases from V and 2 bases from J, with 14 bases between. CDR3 DNA: TGTGCCAGCAGTGCCCTAGGACGGGAAAACACCGGGGAGCTGTTTTTT. Encoded protein: CASSALGRENTGELFF.